The rows below give T cell receptor beta chains drawn from one sample of a study of shared clonotypes between healthy human individuals. Some clones are missing from TCRdb's copy, which holds only in-frame ones; the method was immunoSEQ multiplex PCR. Counted here are about 700,000 clones, approximately 90% occurring once; the ten biggest clones make up about 24%. Sequencing was carried out using naive CD8+ T cells sorted from blood. All receptors come from a man in his thirties or forties in good health. The CDR3 runs from the conserved cysteine through the conserved F or W. A D gene is named only where the DNA matches it firmly. A clone size is listed for some rows: how often the clone was seen (once, few, many), or a class if it is expanded.

cdr3_length	d_call	j_call	clone_size	v_call	cdr3_aa	cdr3_nt
13	NA	TRBJ2-7	NA	TRBV27	CASYRPDRLEQYF	TGTGCCAGCTACAGACCGGACAGACTCGAGCAGTACTTC
18	TRBD2	TRBJ2-7	NA	TRBV7-8	CASSLESSGRAMIYEQYF	TGTGCCAGCAGCTTAGAGTCTAGCGGGAGGGCCATGATCTACGAGCAGTACTTC
13	NA	TRBJ2-5	NA	TRBV11-3	CASSPDSQETQYF	TGTGCCAGCAGCCCGGACTCCCAAGAGACCCAGTACTTC
15	NA	TRBJ2-7	NA	TRBV13	CASSSSGTAGYEQYF	TGTGCCAGCAGCTCCTCCGGGACTGCGGGGTACGAGCAGTACTTC
13	NA	TRBJ2-1	NA	TRBV28	CASSLSGLNEQFF	TGTGCCAGCAGTTTGTCTGGGCTGAATGAGCAGTTCTTC
12	NA	TRBJ2-7	NA	TRBV7-9	CASSFRGHEQYF	TGTGCCAGCAGCTTCCGGGGGCATGAGCAGTACTTC
15	NA	TRBJ2-7	NA	TRBV7-7	CASSPDSDRYYEQYF	TGTGCCAGCAGCCCGGATTCCGACAGGTACTACGAGCAGTACTTC
12	TRBD1	TRBJ2-7	NA	TRBV6-6	CASDRGDDEQYF	TGTGCCAGTGACAGGGGGGATGACGAGCAGTACTTC
14	TRBD1	TRBJ1-1	NA	TRBV2	CASVPGTGWGEAFF	TGTGCCAGCGTCCCCGGGACAGGTTGGGGTGAAGCTTTCTTT
15	NA	TRBJ2-1	NA	TRBV6-1	CASSEYIVGQNEQFF	TGTGCCAGCAGTGAATATATTGTAGGGCAGAATGAGCAGTTCTTC
12	NA	TRBJ1-5	NA	TRBV27	CASSFSNQPQHF	TGTGCCAGCAGTTTTTCGAATCAGCCCCAGCATTTT
16	TRBD1	TRBJ2-1	NA	TRBV25-1	CASRRQGASRYNEQFF	TGTGCCAGCAGACGACAGGGGGCCTCCCGATACAATGAGCAGTTCTTC
15	TRBD2	TRBJ2-7	once	TRBV7-2	CASSDGLADPYEQYF	TGTGCCAGCAGCGACGGACTAGCGGATCCCTACGAGCAGTACTTC
15	NA	TRBJ1-2	NA	TRBV28	CASSLSREGIYGYTF	TGTGCCAGCAGTTTGAGCCGAGAGGGAATCTATGGCTACACCTTC
14	NA	TRBJ2-5	NA	TRBV5-1	CASSLAGSQETQYF	TGCGCCAGCAGCTTGGCCGGCAGCCAAGAGACCCAGTACTTC
13	NA	TRBJ2-7	NA	TRBV27	CASSLRLAYEQYF	TGTGCCAGCAGTCTCAGACTGGCCTACGAGCAGTACTTC
11	NA	TRBJ2-7	once	TRBV20-1	CSARDDYEQYF	TGCAGTGCTAGAGACGACTACGAGCAGTACTTC
14	NA	TRBJ2-7	NA	TRBV2	CASSDSNPAYEQYF	TGTGCCAGCAGTGATTCAAATCCCGCCTACGAGCAGTACTTC
13	NA	TRBJ1-5	NA	TRBV19	CASSIVGNQPQHF	TGTGCCAGTAGTATCGTTGGGAATCAGCCCCAGCATTTT
16	NA	TRBJ2-3	NA	TRBV13	CASSLWGSPGTDTQYF	TGTGCCAGCAGCTTATGGGGGTCCCCGGGAACAGATACGCAGTATTTT
12	NA	TRBJ2-1	NA	TRBV2	CASLKGRGEQFF	TGTGCCAGCCTAAAGGGTCGCGGTGAGCAGTTCTTC
12	NA	TRBJ2-2	NA	TRBV27	CATGVNTGELFF	TGTGCCACCGGGGTGAACACCGGGGAGCTGTTTTTT
15	NA	TRBJ2-1	NA	TRBV5-6	CASSLGVARNNEQFF	TGTGCCAGCAGCTTGGGAGTAGCGCGTAACAATGAGCAGTTCTTC
14	NA	TRBJ2-7	NA	TRBV7-9	CASSARTGPYEQYF	TGTGCCAGCAGCGCGCGGACGGGACCCTACGAGCAGTACTTC
13	NA	TRBJ2-3	NA	TRBV7-2	CASSQGPRDTQYF	TGTGCCAGCAGCCAGGGTCCCCGGGATACGCAGTATTTT
15	TRBD1	TRBJ2-7	NA	TRBV5-1	CASSFRDSRLYEQYF	TGCGCCAGCAGCTTCCGGGACAGCCGACTCTACGAGCAGTACTTC
15	NA	TRBJ2-1	NA	TRBV7-9	CASSPAKGLYNEQFF	TGTGCCAGCAGCCCCGCAAAGGGCCTATACAATGAGCAGTTCTTC
13	NA	TRBJ2-7	NA	TRBV11-2	CASSLTSSYEQYF	TGTGCCAGCAGCCTCACATCCTCCTACGAGCAGTACTTC
16	TRBD1	TRBJ1-1	NA	TRBV25-1	CASSPLGQGMGTEAFF	TGTGCCAGCAGTCCGCTGGGACAGGGGATGGGCACTGAAGCTTTCTTT
16	TRBD1	TRBJ2-7	NA	TRBV5-4	CASSSPGTGDPYEQYF	TGTGCCAGCAGCTCGCCGGGGACAGGGGACCCTTACGAGCAGTACTTC
14	TRBD1	TRBJ1-5	NA	TRBV27	CASSVGQPNQPQHF	TGTGCCAGCAGTGTGGGACAGCCAAATCAGCCCCAGCATTTT
13	TRBD2	TRBJ2-1	NA	TRBV30	CAWTLREGNEQFF	TGTGCCTGGACCTTGCGGGAGGGCAATGAGCAGTTCTTC
10	NA	TRBJ1-1	NA	TRBV5-8	CASSSNEAFF	TGTGCCAGCAGCTCAAACGAAGCTTTCTTT
14	NA	TRBJ2-2	NA	TRBV10-2	CASSESGNTGELFF	TGCGCCAGCAGTGAGTCAGGGAACACCGGGGAGCTGTTTTTT
17	TRBD1	TRBJ2-6	NA	TRBV15	CATSRAGQSSGANVLTF	TGTGCCACCAGCAGAGCGGGACAGAGCTCTGGGGCCAACGTCCTGACTTTC
15	NA	TRBJ2-5	NA	TRBV4-1	CASSQVAVSTETQYF	TGCGCCAGCAGCCAAGTCGCTGTCTCCACAGAGACCCAGTACTTC
19	TRBD2	TRBJ2-3	NA	TRBV10-2	CASSDDPGLAPSGTDTQYF	TGCGCCAGCAGTGATGATCCGGGACTAGCTCCCTCTGGCACAGATACGCAGTATTTT